The TCR beta chain under discussion was sequenced for a study of Graves' ophthalmopathy and Graves' hyperthyroidism. For the study at large: Blood was drawn at initial diagnosis, before any treatment.

Germline CDR1 and CDR2: SGDLS and YYNGEE. The V end lost 6 bases, the J end lost 7 bases, and 22 bases lay between the germline ends. This CDR3 has 15 residues. Researchers took RNA transcripts and amplified TCR beta CDR3 regions from them. In the first round, RT-PCR was carried out with HTBI primers, and a multiplex PCR formed the second round. Using its own MiXCR run on the multiplex PCR reads, TCRdb lists one record per CDR3 protein. The data show 240,000 or so distinct CDR3 sequences, around 50% seen once. The sequencing sample was made of peripheral blood. The receptor comes from an adult man with Graves' ophthalmopathy. This chain uses TRBV9 with TRBJ1-2; a possible D gene is TRBD1 (6 bases). The chain's CDR3 is CASNTAGAQSGGYTF. The CDR3 region has the DNA TGTGCCAGCAACACGGCAGGGGCCCAGTCGGGTGGCTACACCTTC.